The 17 T cell receptor beta chains given below trace back to one sample, sequenced in a study of blood T cell repertoires in COVID-19. Using immunoSEQ multiplex PCR, the repertoire was profiled, and TCRdb retains in-frame clones only, with some absent. Among about 170,000 clones listed, around four fifths were seen once. The sequenced sample was peripheral blood. Source of these receptors: a man aged 35-49 years who had recovered from COVID-19.

This clone was counted only a few times. This chain links TRBV7-2 with TRBJ1-6; D may be TRBD1 (5 bases). In germline, CDR1 is SGHTA, CDR2 FQGNSA. This CDR3 spans 16 amino acids. Between the trimmed V and J ends, which lost 1 base and 3 bases, there was a span of 10 bases. The CDR3 region is CASSLVGGVYNSPLHF. CDR3 nucleotide sequence: TGTGCCAGCAGCTTAGTGGGAGGGGTCTATAATTCACCCCTCCACTTT.

The chain couples TRBV10-1 to TRBJ2-7, with 7 positions matching TRBD2. V gave up 0 bases and J gave up 6 bases; unmatched junction bases: 14. The CDR3 covers 17 residues. The germline V gene encodes CDR1 WNHNN and CDR2 SYGVQD (reference sequence). The CDR3: CASSESVRSRENLEQYF. CDR3 DNA sequence: TGCGCCAGCAGTGAGTCCGTCAGATCGCGGGAGAATCTCGAGCAGTACTTC.

The chain carries TRBV12-3 or TRBV12-4 and TRBJ2-2; 7 bases align to TRBD1. This CDR3 contains 13 residues. V gave up 5 bases and J gave up 8 bases; unmatched junction bases: 5. CDR3 coding DNA: TGTGCCAGCAGTGAAGACAGGGTAGGGGAGCTGTTTTTT. Encoded protein: CASSEDRVGELFF.

J is TRBJ1-1 and V is TRBV6-6; TRBD1 aligns across 9 bases. This CDR3 spans 15 amino acids. Germline loops: CDR1 MNHNY, CDR2 SVGAGI (reference sequence). V shed 6 bases and J 1 base; nucleotides not matched to a gene: 6. CDR3 bases: TGTGCCAGCAGCTACCCGGGACAGGGGAACACTGAAGCTTTCTTT. Amino acids: CASSYPGQGNTEAFF.

The chain couples TRBV19 to TRBJ2-7, with 10 bases lining up with TRBD2. Trimming cost V 9 bases and J 3 bases; bases outside gene matches: 8. The CDR3 contains 14 residues. Germline values: CDR1 LNHDA, CDR2 SQIVND (reference sequence). For the CDR3, the DNA is TGTGCCAGCCAGGGAGTAGCGGGAGGCTACGAGCAGTACTTC. Translating it yields CASQGVAGGYEQYF.

V gene TRBV30 combines with J gene TRBJ2-1; possible D gene TRBD1, 5 bases. Germline V gives CDR1 GTSNPN, CDR2 SVGIG (reference sequence). The V end was cut by 4 bases, the J end by 5 bases, with 15 bases between. CDR3 length equals 14 residues. The CDR3 DNA reads TGTGCCTGGACTCCAGGGATTGGGGACAATGAGCAGTTCTTC. Translating it yields CAWTPGIGDNEQFF.

The gene calls are TRBV10-1 and TRBJ2-7, with TRBD2 matching 7 bases. Trimming removed 3 bases from V and 9 bases from J; junction bases left unmatched: 5. Germline values: CDR1 WNHNN, CDR2 SYGVQD (reference sequence). This CDR3 has 12 amino acids. The CDR3 region is CASSDAGAGQYF. For the CDR3, the DNA is TGCGCCAGCAGTGATGCGGGAGCAGGGCAGTACTTC.

V and J are TRBV7-9 and TRBJ2-3, with a possible D match to TRBD1 (6 bases). The CDR3 loop spans 11 amino acids. Germline CDR1 is SEHNR and CDR2 is FQNEAQ (reference sequence). Trimming cost V 5 bases and J 11 bases, with 11 bases left between them. The CDR3 DNA follows: TGTGCCAGCAGCCAGGGGTATGTGCAGTATTTT. It specifies CASSQGYVQYF.

The chain employs TRBV18 and TRBJ1-4, with unresolved D. V was pared by 2 bases and J by 7 bases, with 11 bases between. In germline, CDR1 is KGHSH, CDR2 LQKENI. This CDR3 comprises 14 residues. The CDR3 DNA reads TGTGCCAGCTCACCAATGCAGGAAGGTGAAAAACTGTTTTTT. It translates to CASSPMQEGEKLFF.

This chain links TRBV3-1 (or the pseudogene TRBV3-2) with TRBJ2-3, with TRBD1 matching 7 bases. V lost 1 base, J lost 1 base, and 5 bases stayed unmatched. Germline V gene data show CDR1 as LGHDT and CDR2 as YNNKEL (reference sequence). The CDR3 sequence is 16 residues long. The CDR3 DNA is TGTGCCAGCAGCCAAGTATACACAGGGGGCACAGATACGCAGTATTTT. It codes for CASSQVYTGGTDTQYF.

The chain couples TRBV13 to TRBJ1-6, with D unresolved. With 0 bases removed from V and 10 bases from J, the gap between germline ends came to 10 bases. Germline V CDR1 and CDR2: PRHDT, FYEKMQ (reference sequence). This CDR3 contains 14 residues. The DNA of the CDR3 is TGTGCCAGCAGCTTAGGACGTAACAGATCACCCCTCCACTTT. The encoded protein is CASSLGRNRSPLHF.

CDR3 protein: CASSYSRDPTNEKLFF. For the CDR3, the DNA is TGTGCCAGCAGTTACTCGAGGGATCCAACTAATGAAAAACTGTTTTTT. This rearrangement joins TRBV6-6 to TRBJ1-4; D remains unclear. Germline V CDR1 and CDR2: MNHNY, SVGAGI (reference sequence). The V end was cut by 0 bases, the J end by 0 bases, with 8 bases between. This CDR3 is 16 amino acids long.

The chain links TRBV5-8 to TRBJ2-3; D perhaps matches TRBD2 (6 bases). The length of the CDR3 is 14 residues. V was cut by 1 base and J by 4 bases, with 10 bases left in between. Germline loops: CDR1 SGHTS, CDR2 YDEGEE. The CDR3 bases are TGTGCCAGCAGCTTGCGTCCTAGCGCAGATACGCAGTATTTT. This translates into CASSLRPSADTQYF.

This clone occurred a few times. The chain carries TRBV9 and TRBJ1-6; possibly TRBD1 for D (5 bases). CDR1 is SGDLS and CDR2 is YYNGEE in the germline V gene. The CDR3 consists of 14 residues. V gave up 0 bases and J gave up 7 bases, with 8 bases separating them. The CDR3 sequence: CASSVGGRNSPLHF. CDR3 bases: TGTGCCAGCAGCGTAGGGGGCAGAAATTCACCCCTCCACTTT.

The rearrangement links TRBV2 to TRBJ1-1, with 11 bases identical to TRBD1. The V gene's germline CDR1 is SNHLY and CDR2 FYNNEI. The CDR3 is made up of 10 amino acids. The V segment lost 7 bases and the J segment 14 bases; nucleotides outside the gene matches: 3. CDR3 DNA: TGTGCCAGCAAGGACAGGGGGCTGTTCTTT. This sequence encodes CASKDRGLFF.

The J gene is TRBJ2-7, the V gene TRBV18; 10 bases agree with TRBD2. After removal of 6 bases from V and 3 bases from J, the junction contained 8 bases not matched to a gene. Germline assignment: CDR1 KGHSH and CDR2 LQKENI. The CDR3 covers 15 residues. The CDR3 sequence: CASSPPSGSLYEQYF. DNA for the CDR3: TGTGCCAGCTCGCCCCCTAGCGGGAGTCTCTACGAGCAGTACTTC.

This chain connects TRBV19 to TRBJ2-2, with a possible D match to TRBD1 (6 bases). CDR3 length equals 14 residues. The ends were cut back, 9 bases at V and 5 bases at J, with 16 bases in the middle. The germline gives CDR1 LNHDA, CDR2 SQIVND (reference sequence). CDR3 nucleotide sequence: TGTGCCAGCGGACAGAATCACCGGACCGGGGAGCTGTTTTTT. Its translation: CASGQNHRTGELFF.